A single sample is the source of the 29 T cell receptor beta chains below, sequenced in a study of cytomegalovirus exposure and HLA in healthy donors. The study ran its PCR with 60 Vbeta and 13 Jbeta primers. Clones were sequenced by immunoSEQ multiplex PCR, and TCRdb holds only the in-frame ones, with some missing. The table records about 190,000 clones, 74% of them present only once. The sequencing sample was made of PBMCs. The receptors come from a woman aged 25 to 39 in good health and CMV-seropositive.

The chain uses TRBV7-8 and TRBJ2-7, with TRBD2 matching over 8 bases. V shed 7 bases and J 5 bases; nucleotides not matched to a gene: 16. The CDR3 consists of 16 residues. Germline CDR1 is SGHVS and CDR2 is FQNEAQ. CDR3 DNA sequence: TGTGCCAGCAACGCCCGAGGCGGGAGGTTCATAAACGAGCAGTACTTC. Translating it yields CASNARGGRFINEQYF.

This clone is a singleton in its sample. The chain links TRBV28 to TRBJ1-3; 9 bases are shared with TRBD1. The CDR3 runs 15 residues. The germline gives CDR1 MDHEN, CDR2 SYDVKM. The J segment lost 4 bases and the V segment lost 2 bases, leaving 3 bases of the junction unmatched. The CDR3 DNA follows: TGTGCCAGCAGTTTAAGGACAGGGGTCGGAAACACCATATATTTT. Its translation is CASSLRTGVGNTIYF.

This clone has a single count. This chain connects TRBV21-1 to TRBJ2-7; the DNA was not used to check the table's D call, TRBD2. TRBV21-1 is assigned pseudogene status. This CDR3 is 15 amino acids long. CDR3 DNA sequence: TGTGCCAGCAGCAAGACCCAGCGGACCTCCTACGAGCAGTACTTC. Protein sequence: CASSKTQRTSYEQYF.

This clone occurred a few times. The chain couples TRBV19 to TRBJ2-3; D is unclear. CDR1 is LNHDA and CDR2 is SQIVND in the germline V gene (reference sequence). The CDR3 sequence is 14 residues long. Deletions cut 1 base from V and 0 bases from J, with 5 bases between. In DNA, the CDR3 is TGTGCCAGTAGTATAGGGAGCAGCACAGATACGCAGTATTTT. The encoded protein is CASSIGSSTDTQYF.

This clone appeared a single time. CDR3 sequence: CASSLGGGETQYF. Here the CDR3 DNA reads TGTGCCAGCAGCTTGGGGGGTGGCGAGACCCAGTACTTC. This sequence joins TRBV11-2 and TRBJ2-5, with a weak D call TRBD2 (6 bases). Germline V gene sequence: CDR1 SGHAT, CDR2 FQNNGV. The CDR3 is made up of 13 amino acids. V lost 3 bases to trimming and J lost 5 bases, with 10 bases between them.

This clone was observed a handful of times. Written as DNA, the CDR3 is TGTGCCATCAGAAGGGGCGAAATATACGAGCAGTACTTC. This codes for CAIRRGEIYEQYF. The chain couples TRBV10-3 to TRBJ2-7; a possible D gene is TRBD1 (5 bases). The V end was cut by 6 bases, the J end by 4 bases, with 13 bases between. Germline CDR1 and CDR2: ENHRY and SYGVKD. CDR3 length: 13 amino acids.

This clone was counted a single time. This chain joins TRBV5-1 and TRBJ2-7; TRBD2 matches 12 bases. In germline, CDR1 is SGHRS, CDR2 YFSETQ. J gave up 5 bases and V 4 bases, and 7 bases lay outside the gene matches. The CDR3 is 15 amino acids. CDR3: CASSLAGGPTDEQYF. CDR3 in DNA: TGCGCCAGCAGCCTAGCGGGAGGGCCGACAGACGAGCAGTACTTC.

In nucleotides, the CDR3 is TGCGCCAGCAGTCGGTACGGGGAGAATGAGCAGTTCTTC. Protein product: CASSRYGENEQFF. The V call is TRBV10-2, the J call TRBJ2-1; perhaps TRBD2 as D (5 bases). CDR3 length equals 13 residues. Germline assignment: CDR1 WSHSY and CDR2 SAAADI. V was cut by 5 bases and J by 7 bases, with 12 bases left in between.

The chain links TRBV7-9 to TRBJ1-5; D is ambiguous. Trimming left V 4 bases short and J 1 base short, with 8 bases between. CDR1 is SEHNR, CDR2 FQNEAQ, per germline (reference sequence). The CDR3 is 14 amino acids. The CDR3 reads CASSSLESNQPQHF. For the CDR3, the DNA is TGTGCCAGCAGCTCCCTTGAGAGCAATCAGCCCCAGCATTTT.

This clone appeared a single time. CDR3: CAAWGLADNEQFF. The CDR3 nucleotides read TGTGCCGCCTGGGGACTAGCGGACAATGAGCAGTTCTTC. This chain links TRBV27 with TRBJ2-1; 11 bases map to TRBD2. Germline values: CDR1 MNHEY, CDR2 SMNVEV (reference sequence). The CDR3 extends over 13 amino acids. Trimming removed 11 bases from V and 5 bases from J; junction bases left unmatched: 5.

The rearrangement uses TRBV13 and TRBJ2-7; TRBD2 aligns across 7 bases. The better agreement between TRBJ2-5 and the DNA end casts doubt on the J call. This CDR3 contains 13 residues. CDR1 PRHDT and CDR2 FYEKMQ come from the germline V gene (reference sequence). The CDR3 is CASSQGLRETQYF. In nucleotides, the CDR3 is TGTGCCAGCAGCCAGGGACTACGGGAGACCCAGTACTTC.

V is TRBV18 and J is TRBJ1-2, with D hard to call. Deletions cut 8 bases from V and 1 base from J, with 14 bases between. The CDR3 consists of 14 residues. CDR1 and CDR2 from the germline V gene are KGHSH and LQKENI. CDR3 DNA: TGTGCCAGCCACTCAGGTTTCCTTAACTATGGCTACACCTTC. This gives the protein CASHSGFLNYGYTF.

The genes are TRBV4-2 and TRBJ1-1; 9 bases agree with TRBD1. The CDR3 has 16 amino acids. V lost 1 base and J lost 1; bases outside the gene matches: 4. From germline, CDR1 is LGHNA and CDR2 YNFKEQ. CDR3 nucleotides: TGTGCCAGCAGCCAAGGGACAGGGGCGGGGAACACTGAAGCTTTCTTT. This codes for CASSQGTGAGNTEAFF.

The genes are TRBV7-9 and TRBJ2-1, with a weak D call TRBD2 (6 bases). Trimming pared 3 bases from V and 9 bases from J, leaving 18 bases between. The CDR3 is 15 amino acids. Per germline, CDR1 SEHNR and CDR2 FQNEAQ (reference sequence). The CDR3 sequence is CASSLFGEVVSEQFF. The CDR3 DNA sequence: TGTGCCAGCAGCTTGTTTGGGGAGGTCGTATCTGAGCAGTTCTTC. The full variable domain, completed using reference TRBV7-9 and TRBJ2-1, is DTGVSQNPRHKITKRGQNVTFRCDPISEHNRLYWYRQTLGQGPEFLTYFQNEAQLEKSRLLSDRFSAERPKGSFSTLEIQRTEQGDSAMYLCASSLFGEVVSEQFFGPGTRLTVL.

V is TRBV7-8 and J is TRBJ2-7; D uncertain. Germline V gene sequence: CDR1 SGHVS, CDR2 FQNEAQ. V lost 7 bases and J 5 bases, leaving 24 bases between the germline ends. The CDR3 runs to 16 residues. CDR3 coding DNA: TGTGCCAGCATCCTCAGAGCCCGGAGCCTAGGCCACGAGCAGTACTTC. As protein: CASILRARSLGHEQYF.

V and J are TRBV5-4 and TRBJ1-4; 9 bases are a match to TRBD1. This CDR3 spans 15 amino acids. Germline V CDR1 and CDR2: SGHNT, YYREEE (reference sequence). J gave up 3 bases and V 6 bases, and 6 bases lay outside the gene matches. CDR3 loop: CASTNNRGPNEKLFF. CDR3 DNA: TGTGCCAGCACCAACAACAGGGGGCCTAATGAAAAACTGTTTTTT.

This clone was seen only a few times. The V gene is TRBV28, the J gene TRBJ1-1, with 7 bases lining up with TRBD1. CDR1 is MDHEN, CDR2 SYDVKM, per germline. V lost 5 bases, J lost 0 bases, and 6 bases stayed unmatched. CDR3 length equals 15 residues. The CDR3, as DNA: TGTGCCAGCAGTCCTGCGGACAGGATGAACACTGAAGCTTTCTTT. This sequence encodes CASSPADRMNTEAFF.

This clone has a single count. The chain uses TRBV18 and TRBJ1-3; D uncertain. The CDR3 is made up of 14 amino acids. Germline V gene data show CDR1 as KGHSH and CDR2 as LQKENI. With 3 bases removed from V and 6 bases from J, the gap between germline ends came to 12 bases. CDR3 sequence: CASSPGSLENTIYF. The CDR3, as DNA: TGTGCCAGCTCACCCGGGAGTCTCGAAAACACCATATATTTT.

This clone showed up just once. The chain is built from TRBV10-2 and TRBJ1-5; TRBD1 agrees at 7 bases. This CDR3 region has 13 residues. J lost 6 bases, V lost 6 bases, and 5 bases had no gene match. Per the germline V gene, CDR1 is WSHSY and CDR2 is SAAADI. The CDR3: CASSRDSAQPQHF. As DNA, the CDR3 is TGCGCCAGCAGCCGGGACAGCGCTCAGCCCCAGCATTTT.

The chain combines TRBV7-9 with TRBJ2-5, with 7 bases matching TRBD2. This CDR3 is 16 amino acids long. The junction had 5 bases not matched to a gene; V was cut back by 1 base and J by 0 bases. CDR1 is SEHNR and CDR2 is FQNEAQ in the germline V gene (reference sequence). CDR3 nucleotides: TGTGCCAGCAGCTTAGAAATCGGGGGGTACCAAGAGACCCAGTACTTC. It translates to CASSLEIGGYQETQYF. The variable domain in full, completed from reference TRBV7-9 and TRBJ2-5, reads DTGVSQNPRHKITKRGQNVTFRCDPISEHNRLYWYRQTLGQGPEFLTYFQNEAQLEKSRLLSDRFSAERPKGSFSTLEIQRTEQGDSAMYLCASSLEIGGYQETQYFGPGTRLLVL.

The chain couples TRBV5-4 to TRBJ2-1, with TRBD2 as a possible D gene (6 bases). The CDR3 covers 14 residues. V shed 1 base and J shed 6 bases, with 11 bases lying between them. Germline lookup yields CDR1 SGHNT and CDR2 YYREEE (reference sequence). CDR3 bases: TGTGCCAGCAGCTTGCGAGGGGAGGTCAATGAGCAGTTCTTC. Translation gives CASSLRGEVNEQFF.

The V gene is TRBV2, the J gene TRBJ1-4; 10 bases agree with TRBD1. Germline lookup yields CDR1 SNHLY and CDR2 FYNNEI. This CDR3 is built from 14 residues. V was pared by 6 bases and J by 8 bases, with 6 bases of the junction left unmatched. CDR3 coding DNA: TGTGCCAGCAGGATGGACAGGGGGAGAGAAAAACTGTTTTTT. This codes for CASRMDRGREKLFF.

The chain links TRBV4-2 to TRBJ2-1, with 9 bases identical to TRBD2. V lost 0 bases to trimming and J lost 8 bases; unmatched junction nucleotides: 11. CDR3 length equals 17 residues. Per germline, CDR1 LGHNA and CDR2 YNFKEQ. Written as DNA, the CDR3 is TGTGCCAGCAGCCAAGAAGTAGCGGGAGCCTTCGGCGATGAGCAGTTCTTC. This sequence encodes CASSQEVAGAFGDEQFF.

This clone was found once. CDR3 DNA sequence: TGCGCCAGCGGCGGGGCCGGTCGCACTGAAGCTTTCTTT. Translated, it gives CASGGAGRTEAFF. The chain carries TRBV5-1 and TRBJ1-1; TRBD1 might be the D (5 bases). There are 13 residues in the CDR3. With 7 bases removed from V and 4 bases from J, the gap between germline ends came to 14 bases. The germline CDR1 and CDR2 sequences are SGHRS and YFSETQ.

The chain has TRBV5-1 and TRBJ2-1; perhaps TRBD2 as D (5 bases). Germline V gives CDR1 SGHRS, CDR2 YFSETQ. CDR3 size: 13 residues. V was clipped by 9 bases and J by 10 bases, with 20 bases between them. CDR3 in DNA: TGCGCCACGACCGTGCCTCCCCGGGAAGAGCAGTTCTTC. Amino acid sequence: CATTVPPREEQFF.

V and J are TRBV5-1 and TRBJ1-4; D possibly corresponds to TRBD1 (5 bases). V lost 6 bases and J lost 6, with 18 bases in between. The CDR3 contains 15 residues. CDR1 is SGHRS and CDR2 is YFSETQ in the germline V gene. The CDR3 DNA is TGCGCCAGCACCCCCCGACTGGGGCCGGATGAAAAACTGTTTTTT. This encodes CASTPRLGPDEKLFF.

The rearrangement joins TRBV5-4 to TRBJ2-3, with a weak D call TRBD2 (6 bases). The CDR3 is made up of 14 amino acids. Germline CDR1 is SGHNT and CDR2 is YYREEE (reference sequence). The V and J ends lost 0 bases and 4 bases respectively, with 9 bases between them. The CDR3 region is CASSLAGASDTQYF. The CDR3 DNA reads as TGTGCCAGCAGCTTGGCGGGAGCCTCAGATACGCAGTATTTT. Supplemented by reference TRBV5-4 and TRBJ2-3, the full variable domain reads ETGVTQSPTHLIKTRGQQVTLRCSSQSGHNTVSWYQQALGQGPQFIFQYYREEENGRGNFPPRFSGLQFPNYSSELNVNALELDDSALYLCASSLAGASDTQYFGPGTRLTVL.

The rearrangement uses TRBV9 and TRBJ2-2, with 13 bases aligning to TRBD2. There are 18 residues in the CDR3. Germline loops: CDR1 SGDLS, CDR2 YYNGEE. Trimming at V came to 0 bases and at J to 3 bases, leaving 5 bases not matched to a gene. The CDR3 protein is CASSVALAGGKDTGELFF. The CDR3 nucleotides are TGTGCCAGCAGCGTAGCACTAGCGGGAGGGAAAGACACCGGGGAGCTGTTTTTT. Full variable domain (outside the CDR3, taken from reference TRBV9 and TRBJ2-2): DSGVTQTPKHLITATGQRVTLRCSPRSGDLSVYWYQQSLDQGLQFLIQYYNGEERAKGNILERFSAQQFPDLHSELNLSSLELGDSALYFCASSVALAGGKDTGELFFGEGSRLTVL.

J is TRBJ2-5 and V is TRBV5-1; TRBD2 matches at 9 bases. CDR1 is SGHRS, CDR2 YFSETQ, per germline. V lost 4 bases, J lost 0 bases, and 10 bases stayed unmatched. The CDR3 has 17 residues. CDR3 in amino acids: CASSRSFGGRDQETQYF. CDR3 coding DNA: TGCGCCAGCAGCCGGTCGTTTGGCGGGAGGGACCAAGAGACCCAGTACTTC.